The 25 T cell receptor beta chains reported below all come from one sample, sequenced in a study of blood T cell repertoires in COVID-19 (dated by TCRdb to the early 2020s). Libraries were made using the immunoSEQ multiplex PCR assay. What TCRdb holds here is the immuneACCESS table cut down to in-frame rearrangements. Part of the clones is not present; checked against another copy, under half of the missing clones reflect an unresolved V gene, and the others are unexplained. Here the sample has 75,000 to 90,000 clones; 60% to 80% occur a single time. Jointly, the top ten make up just over 35% of the sample. The sequencing input was peripheral blood. The receptors come from a man aged 60 to 69 with COVID-19, enrolled during active disease.

This rearrangement joins TRBV19 to TRBJ2-1, with TRBD1 identical over 8 bases. V shed 7 bases and J 9 bases; nucleotides not matched to a gene: 8. This CDR3 is built from 13 residues. Per the germline V gene, CDR1 is LNHDA and CDR2 is SQIVND (reference sequence). CDR3 amino acids: CASKETGVGEQFF. As DNA, the CDR3 is TGTGCCAGTAAGGAGACAGGGGTCGGTGAGCAGTTCTTC.

The gene calls are TRBV4-1 and TRBJ2-1, with D tentatively TRBD2 (5 bases). CDR3 length equals 13 residues. Trimming pared 5 bases from V and 15 bases from J, leaving 20 bases between. Germline V CDR1 and CDR2: MGHRA, YSYEKL. CDR3 sequence: CASSSLVGASRFF. In nucleotides, the CDR3 is TGCGCCAGCAGCTCTCTCGTGGGAGCGTCGAGGTTCTTC.

Many counts were recorded for this clone. The sample contains more than one DNA sequence encoding this CDR3. The genes are TRBV18 and TRBJ1-5; possible D gene TRBD1, 5 bases. The CDR3 spans 14 residues. CDR1 is KGHSH and CDR2 is LQKENI in the germline V gene. V lost 6 bases, J lost 5 bases, and 14 bases lay in between. This CDR3 reads CASSLTGGDQPQHF. CDR3 DNA: TGTGCCAGCTCGCTAACGGGGGGGGATCAGCCCCAGCATTTT.

The V gene is TRBV21-1, the J gene TRBJ2-2; TRBD2 reflects the table's D call only, with no check against the DNA. TRBV21-1 is a pseudogene segment. The CDR3 runs 16 residues. The CDR3 loop reads CASSKIAGWGTGELFF. CDR3 nucleotides: TGTGCCAGCAGCAAGATAGCGGGGTGGGGCACCGGGGAGCTGTTTTTT.

The rearrangement joins TRBV9 to TRBJ2-1; tentative D call: TRBD2 (6 bases). The germline V gene has CDR1 SGDLS and CDR2 YYNGEE. The CDR3 is 16 residues long. With 4 bases removed from V and 5 bases from J, the gap between germline ends came to 19 bases. The CDR3 nucleotides read TGTGCCAGCAGCCCACAGGTATGGAGGGCCGACAATGAGCAGTTCTTC. Protein sequence: CASSPQVWRADNEQFF.

The V and J genes are TRBV6-1 and TRBJ2-2; 7 bases map to TRBD2. Germline CDR1 MNHNS, CDR2 SASEGT. Trimming cost V 1 base and J 4 bases; bases outside gene matches: 6. The CDR3 consists of 16 residues. The CDR3 here is CASSEVGGMGTGELFF. CDR3 nucleotide sequence: TGTGCCAGCAGTGAAGTGGGGGGGATGGGCACCGGGGAGCTGTTTTTT.

The V call is TRBV2, the J call TRBJ2-6, with TRBD1 matching over 9 bases. Germline trimming cut 5 bases from V and 3 bases from J; bases unmatched to any gene: 8. The germline gives CDR1 SNHLY, CDR2 FYNNEI. The CDR3 is 17 amino acids. Written as DNA, the CDR3 is TGTGCCAGCAGTTCACAGGGGGCAATGCGTGGGGCCAACGTCCTGACTTTC. This codes for CASSSQGAMRGANVLTF.

This clone occurred a few times. The rearrangement uses TRBV6-2 or TRBV6-3 and TRBJ2-5; 9 nucleotides agree with TRBD2. The CDR3 runs 17 residues. Looked up from germline, CDR1 is MNHEY and CDR2 is SVGEGT. Trimming cost V 7 bases and J 4 bases; bases outside gene matches: 16. The CDR3 here is CASIPPPEAGGGETQYF. In DNA, the CDR3 is TGTGCCAGCATCCCCCCGCCGGAAGCGGGGGGAGGAGAGACCCAGTACTTC.

This clone was counted only a few times. The chain recombines TRBV9 with TRBJ2-2; D ambiguous. The germline gives CDR1 SGDLS, CDR2 YYNGEE. The CDR3 runs to 12 residues. Trimming stripped 4 bases from V and 3 bases from J, with 4 bases between. The CDR3 DNA reads TGTGCCAGCAGCACAGACACCGGGGAGCTGTTTTTT. Translated: CASSTDTGELFF.

This chain links TRBV7-9 with TRBJ1-3; 9 nucleotides match TRBD1. Germline V gene sequence: CDR1 SEHNR, CDR2 FQNEAQ (reference sequence). V lost 1 base and J lost 2; bases outside the gene matches: 3. CDR3 length: 16 amino acids. CDR3 coding DNA: TGTGCCAGCAGCTTAGGCGACAGGGGGACTGGAAACACCATATATTTT. Its translation: CASSLGDRGTGNTIYF.

The chain combines TRBV29-1 with TRBJ1-1, with TRBD1 matching over 8 bases. V gave up 0 bases and J gave up 7 bases; unmatched junction bases: 4. The length of the CDR3 is 13 residues. Germline V gene lookup returns CDR1 SQVTM and CDR2 ANQGSEA. CDR3 in amino acids: CSVEDSGTGEAFF. The CDR3 DNA is TGCAGCGTTGAAGATTCGGGGACAGGTGAAGCTTTCTTT.

Sample share makes this clone medium-sized. Compared with germline, one end of the junction differs, possibly owing to a read error. Within the sample, other DNA sequences also encode this same CDR3. The chain recombines TRBV5-5 with TRBJ2-3, with 9 bases matching TRBD2. CDR1 and CDR2 (germline): SGHKS, YYEKEE (reference sequence). This CDR3 is built from 16 residues. The CDR3 loop reads CARSLGGGGRALPGYF. The CDR3 DNA reads TGTGCCCGCAGCTTGGGCGGGGGCGGGAGGGCCCTCCCTGGGTATTTT.

The rearrangement joins TRBV5-5 to TRBJ2-3; a possible D gene is TRBD1 (6 bases). CDR3 length: 16 residues. The V and J ends lost 2 bases and 1 base respectively, with 14 bases between them. From germline, CDR1 is SGHKS and CDR2 YYEKEE (reference sequence). The CDR3 nucleotides are TGTGCCAGCAGCTTACAGGGTTTGACCGGCACAGATACGCAGTATTTT. It specifies CASSLQGLTGTDTQYF.

V and J are TRBV2 and TRBJ2-1; TRBD1 might be the D (6 bases). The germline V and J ends were trimmed by 7 bases and 1 base, with 8 bases remaining between them. CDR1 is SNHLY, CDR2 FYNNEI, per germline. The CDR3 is 13 residues long. In DNA form, the CDR3 reads TGTGCCAGCACAGGGGTTTCCTACAATGAGCAGTTCTTC. It encodes CASTGVSYNEQFF.

This sequence joins TRBV6-6 and TRBJ2-1, with D perhaps matching TRBD2 (6 bases). The germline V gene has CDR1 MNHNY and CDR2 SVGAGI (reference sequence). V lost 7 bases and J 7 bases, leaving 14 bases between the germline ends. This CDR3 has 13 amino acids. This chain's CDR3 is CASIGTDDNEQFF. CDR3 coding DNA: TGTGCCAGCATCGGGACTGATGATAATGAGCAGTTCTTC.

CDR3 sequence reads: CASSATGINYGYTF. CDR3 in DNA: TGTGCCAGCAGCGCGACAGGGATTAACTATGGCTACACCTTC. The V call is TRBV9, the J call TRBJ1-2; 7 nucleotides line up with TRBD1. Trimming removed 3 bases from V and 1 base from J; junction bases left unmatched: 3. The germline V gene has CDR1 SGDLS and CDR2 YYNGEE. CDR3 length equals 14 residues. The complete variable domain, with remaining parts taken from reference TRBV9 and TRBJ1-2, reads DSGVTQTPKHLITATGQRVTLRCSPRSGDLSVYWYQQSLDQGLQFLIQYYNGEERAKGNILERFSAQQFPDLHSELNLSSLELGDSALYFCASSATGINYGYTFGSGTRLTVV.

This clone was seen just once. This chain joins TRBV11-1 and TRBJ2-2; D is unresolved. CDR1 and CDR2 (germline): SGHAT, FQDESV (reference sequence). With 5 bases removed from V and 4 bases from J, the gap between germline ends came to 8 bases. The CDR3 extends over 13 amino acids. CDR3 amino acids: CASSPGPTGELFF. The CDR3, as DNA: TGTGCCAGCAGCCCGGGTCCCACCGGGGAGCTGTTTTTT.

This chain links TRBV9 with TRBJ2-2, with 10 bases that match TRBD1. Germline lookup yields CDR1 SGDLS and CDR2 YYNGEE. The CDR3 spans 17 residues. Trimming took 0 bases from V and 6 from J; bases not matched to a gene: 8. In nucleotides, the CDR3 is TGTGCCAGCAGCGTAGACCCCGACAGGGGGCGGGCCGGGGAGCTGTTTTTT. It encodes CASSVDPDRGRAGELFF.

The genes are TRBV7-9 and TRBJ1-3, with D tentatively TRBD1 (6 bases). Trimming left V 4 bases short and J 4 bases short, with 17 bases between. The CDR3 length is 16 residues. Germline assignment: CDR1 SEHNR and CDR2 FQNEAQ (reference sequence). In DNA form, the CDR3 reads TGTGCCAGCAGCTCTGCTTCAACAGGGCCCGGAAACACCATATATTTT. This gives the protein CASSSASTGPGNTIYF.

This rearrangement joins TRBV7-9 to TRBJ1-6, with D perhaps TRBD1 (5 bases). The CDR3 sequence is 12 residues long. CDR1 and CDR2 (germline): SEHNR, FQNEAQ (reference sequence). The V and J ends lost 5 bases and 12 bases respectively, with 11 bases between them. The CDR3 here is CASSMTGEPLHF. CDR3 coding DNA: TGTGCCAGCAGCATGACGGGGGAACCCCTCCACTTT.

The genes are TRBV7-3 and TRBJ2-7; 7 nucleotides align to TRBD1. The CDR3 loop spans 13 amino acids. Trimming removed 1 base from V and 5 bases from J; junction bases left unmatched: 2. The V gene's germline CDR1 is SGHTA and CDR2 FQGTGA. DNA of the CDR3: TGTGCCAGCAGCTTAATACAGGGGAACGAGCAGTACTTC. Amino acid sequence: CASSLIQGNEQYF.

CDR3 sequence reads: CASGDTEAFF. CDR3 nucleotide sequence: TGTGCCAGTGGAGACACTGAAGCTTTCTTT. The chain uses TRBV19 and TRBJ1-1; D ambiguous. V dropped 8 bases and J dropped 3 bases, with 4 bases sitting between them. CDR1 is LNHDA, CDR2 SQIVND, per germline (reference sequence). The CDR3 consists of 10 residues.

The rearrangement joins TRBV6-2 or TRBV6-3 to TRBJ2-5; TRBD2 matches 9 bases. The V gene's germline CDR1 is MNHEY and CDR2 SVGEGT. Trimming at V came to 5 bases and at J to 6 bases, leaving 10 bases not matched to a gene. The CDR3 is 15 amino acids. CDR3 residues: CASSPWGAGGQTQYF. For the CDR3, the DNA is TGTGCCAGCAGTCCCTGGGGAGCGGGGGGACAGACCCAGTACTTC.

This clone was observed a few times. The chain combines TRBV11-3 with TRBJ1-2, with 7 bases aligning to TRBD1. Germline trimming cut 1 base from V and 0 bases from J; bases unmatched to any gene: 5. The CDR3 has 16 residues. The V gene's germline CDR1 is SGHNT and CDR2 YENEEA. The CDR3 DNA reads TGTGCCAGCAGCTTAGGGAACAGGGGAGCTAACTATGGCTACACCTTC. The encoded protein is CASSLGNRGANYGYTF.

The chain employs TRBV28 and TRBJ1-3; 7 bases line up with TRBD1. The CDR3 is 15 residues long. V trimming: 5 bases; J trimming: 2 bases; junction bases outside the gene matches: 6. The V gene's germline CDR1 is MDHEN and CDR2 SYDVKM. CDR3 nucleotides: TGTGCCAGCAGTCCCACAGGGGCGGCTGGAAACACCATATATTTT. As protein: CASSPTGAAGNTIYF.